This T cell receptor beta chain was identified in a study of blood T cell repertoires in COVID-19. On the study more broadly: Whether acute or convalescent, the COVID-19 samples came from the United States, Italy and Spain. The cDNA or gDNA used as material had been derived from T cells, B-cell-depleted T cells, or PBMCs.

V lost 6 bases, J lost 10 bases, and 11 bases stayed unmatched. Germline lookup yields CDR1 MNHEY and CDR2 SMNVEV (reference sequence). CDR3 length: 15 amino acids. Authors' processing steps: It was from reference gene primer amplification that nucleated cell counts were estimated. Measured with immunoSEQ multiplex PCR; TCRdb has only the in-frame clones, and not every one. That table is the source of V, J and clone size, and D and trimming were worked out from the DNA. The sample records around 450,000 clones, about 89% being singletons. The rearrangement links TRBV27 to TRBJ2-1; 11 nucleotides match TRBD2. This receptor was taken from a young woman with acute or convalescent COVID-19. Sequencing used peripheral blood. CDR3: CASRGVAGGLGEQFF. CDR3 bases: TGTGCCAGCAGAGGGGTAGCGGGGGGGCTCGGGGAGCAGTTCTTC.